The present TCR beta chain was sequenced within a study of cytomegalovirus exposure and HLA in healthy donors. Some clones are missing from TCRdb's copy, which holds only in-frame ones; the method was immunoSEQ multiplex PCR. Counted here are around 220,000 clones, approximately 88% occurring once; the ten biggest clones make up roughly an eighth. This clone was recorded once. Its matching antigen is unknown. Points from the study as a whole: Clusters of TCRs from the first cohort tended to co-occur in the 95 to 150 validation repertoires (as a later analysis found).

This CDR3 comprises 15 residues. V was pared by 4 bases and J by 3 bases, with 15 bases between. The germline CDR1 and CDR2 sequences are MDHEN and SYDVKM. This receptor was identified in a woman in her twenties or thirties in good health and CMV-seropositive. This chain joins TRBV28 and TRBJ2-5, with no clear D. Sequencing input: PBMCs. The CDR3 loop reads CASSSSFPGEETQYF. CDR3 nucleotide sequence: TGTGCCAGCAGTTCCTCCTTCCCCGGAGAAGAGACCCAGTACTTC.